This TCR beta chain was retrieved from a study of blood T cells in healthy people across ages. Findings and limits, study-wide: Compared with aged donors, long-lived donors showed fewer expanded clones, suggesting selection. Because sorting was not performed, PBMCs prevented conclusive naive versus antigen-experienced comparison.

Details on this clonotype: The antigen remains undetermined.

Using a J-beta primer mix together with a sample-barcoded 5' primer, a second PCR was run for roughly 6 to 12 cycles. A template-switch adaptor containing 12 random nucleotides labeled each cDNA molecule. TCRdb ran MiXCR on the 5' RACE reads and lists one entry per CDR3 protein. The table lists 1.6 million or so distinct CDR3 sequences, about 35% of them singletons. The CDR3 is 13 residues long. Trimming removed 5 bases at V and 6 bases at J, with 11 bases between. Germline CDR1 reads LGHNA; CDR2 reads YNFKEQ. This chain joins TRBV4-2 and TRBJ2-1; tentative D call: TRBD2 (7 bases). What was sequenced was blood. The receptor was isolated from a woman aged 25 to 39 in good health. The CDR3 DNA is TGTGCCAGCAGCGTAGGGGGGGCCAATGAGCAGTTCTTC. Protein sequence: CASSVGGANEQFF.